These 31 T cell receptor beta chains came from one sample sequenced in a study of monozygotic twins with inflammatory bowel disease. TCRdb re-called the 5' RACE reads; every CDR3 protein appears as one record, without DNA. The table for this sample gives approximately 420,000 distinct CDR3 sequences. Sequenced sample: blood. The receptor source for this set is a human donor with ulcerative colitis or Crohn's disease, or a healthy co-twin of an affected twin (not recorded which).

The CDR3 loop reads CASSVISGPTGELFF. The chain links TRBV9 to TRBJ2-2; TCRdb's assignment of TRBD2 cannot be checked, as there is no DNA. There are 15 residues in the CDR3. Germline CDR1 SGDLS, CDR2 YYNGEE.

V gene TRBV9 combines with J gene TRBJ2-7. The germline CDR1 and CDR2 sequences are SGDLS and YYNGEE. The CDR3 has 14 residues. The CDR3 reads CASSSSGRPNEQYF.

V is TRBV20-1 and J is TRBJ2-5; TCRdb's D gene call, TRBD1, goes unchecked for lack of DNA. Germline loops: CDR1 DFQATT, CDR2 SNEGSKA (reference sequence). This CDR3 has 16 residues. The CDR3: CSASPRTAGSGETQYF.

The genes are TRBV5-1 and TRBJ2-7; the D call from TCRdb, TRBD1, cannot be confirmed without DNA. Germline loops: CDR1 SGHRS, CDR2 YFSETQ. The CDR3 length is 14 residues. CDR3: CASSLAGTDYEQYF.

This chain links TRBV6-2 or TRBV6-3 with TRBJ2-7; the TRBD2 assignment by TCRdb is unverifiable without DNA. The germline V gene has CDR1 MNHEY and CDR2 SVGEGT. The CDR3 covers 14 residues. CDR3 in amino acids: CASSNGLAGVEQYF.

The chain joins TRBV5-4 to TRBJ1-2. CDR3 length equals 16 residues. The germline V gene encodes CDR1 SGHNT and CDR2 YYREEE (reference sequence). The CDR3 spells CASSPDPSLARDGYTF.

The rearrangement links TRBV2 to TRBJ2-2. From germline, CDR1 is SNHLY and CDR2 FYNNEI. The CDR3 covers 13 residues. CDR3 region: CASSEVQPGELFF.

The J gene is TRBJ1-6, the V gene TRBV18; without DNA, the TCRdb call of TRBD1 cannot be checked. Germline CDR1 is KGHSH and CDR2 is LQKENI. The CDR3 is 16 residues long. The CDR3 sequence: CASSPLGDRGNSPLHF.

The gene calls are TRBV7-6 and TRBJ2-3; without DNA, the TCRdb call of TRBD2 cannot be checked. This CDR3 spans 16 amino acids. In germline, CDR1 is SGHVS, CDR2 FNYEAQ. This CDR3 is CASSLLASGSTDTQYF.

The V and J genes are TRBV5-1 and TRBJ2-3. The germline CDR1 and CDR2 sequences are SGHRS and YFSETQ. The CDR3 contains 14 residues. The CDR3 loop is CASSFGARTDTQYF.

The chain links TRBV5-6 to TRBJ2-5; TCRdb's D call of TRBD1 is untestable without DNA. The V gene's germline CDR1 is SGHDT and CDR2 YYEEEE. The CDR3 is 15 amino acids. The CDR3 here is CASSLGRTGGETQYF.

The chain recombines TRBV20-1 with TRBJ2-3; TCRdb's D gene call, TRBD2, goes unchecked for lack of DNA. The CDR3 is 16 residues long. The germline CDR1 and CDR2 sequences are DFQATT and SNEGSKA (reference sequence). CDR3 sequence: CSAGLAGSASTDTQYF.

The chain joins TRBV12-3 or TRBV12-4 to TRBJ1-2; without DNA, the TCRdb call of TRBD1 cannot be checked. The CDR3 sequence is 17 residues long. CDR3 residues: CASSAWTGDPEYYGYTF.

V is TRBV20-1 and J is TRBJ1-3; the D gene TCRdb calls, TRBD1, cannot be checked with no DNA. The CDR3 has 14 residues. The V gene's germline CDR1 is DFQATT and CDR2 SNEGSKA (reference sequence). CDR3 sequence reads: CSAQGVERGNTIYF.

This CDR3 is CASSQGLAGISQFF. This chain uses TRBV14 with TRBJ2-1; TCRdb outputs TRBD2, but without DNA this stays unchecked. The CDR3 totals 14 residues. In germline, CDR1 is SGHDN, CDR2 FVKESK.

CDR3 sequence reads: CASRQSITDTQYF. J is TRBJ2-3 and V is TRBV12-3 or TRBV12-4. The CDR3 sequence is 13 residues long.

V and J are TRBV27 and TRBJ2-1. The CDR3 runs to 14 residues. Germline CDR1 is MNHEY and CDR2 is SMNVEV (reference sequence). CDR3 loop: CASSLDVTYNEQFF.

This chain connects TRBV27 to TRBJ1-5; TCRdb indicates TRBD1, and absent DNA this call remains unverified. Germline-derived CDR1 and CDR2 are MNHEY and SMNVEV (reference sequence). This CDR3 has 18 amino acids. CDR3 protein: CASSPRQGPYYSNQPQHF.

V and J are TRBV4-1 and TRBJ2-7; TCRdb designates TRBD1, a call that cannot be tested without DNA. There are 15 residues in the CDR3. Looked up from germline, CDR1 is MGHRA and CDR2 is YSYEKL. The CDR3 spells CASSPGGTRAYEQYF.

The J gene is TRBJ2-1, the V gene TRBV20-1; TCRdb picks TRBD2, but there is no DNA to check that call. The CDR3 is 14 amino acids. The germline CDR1 and CDR2 sequences are DFQATT and SNEGSKA (reference sequence). This CDR3 reads CSAEGTSGYNEQFF.

The chain has TRBV6-5 and TRBJ2-2; the D call of TRBD2 rests on TCRdb alone, since no DNA is present to check it. This CDR3 is built from 17 residues. Germline V CDR1 and CDR2: MNHEY, SVGAGI. CDR3 in amino acids: CASRSRAGALGTGELFF.

The chain is built from TRBV20-1 and TRBJ1-5; there is no DNA to check the TCRdb D call of TRBD1. The CDR3 has 14 amino acids. Germline V CDR1 and CDR2: DFQATT, SNEGSKA (reference sequence). CDR3 amino acids: CSARSTGQTQPQHF.

The chain recombines TRBV20-1 with TRBJ2-5; the TRBD2 assignment by TCRdb is unverifiable without DNA. Germline-derived CDR1 and CDR2 are DFQATT and SNEGSKA (reference sequence). The length of the CDR3 is 15 residues. CDR3 protein: CSSRGKAGELETQYF.

The chain links TRBV20-1 to TRBJ2-3; the D call from TCRdb, TRBD2, cannot be confirmed without DNA. From germline, CDR1 is DFQATT and CDR2 SNEGSKA (reference sequence). The CDR3 has 14 residues. The chain's CDR3 is CSASDAGGSDTQYF.

The V gene is TRBV5-1, the J gene TRBJ2-7. CDR3 length: 14 residues. The germline gives CDR1 SGHRS, CDR2 YFSETQ. CDR3 in amino acids: CASSLRTLADEQYF.

The V gene is TRBV20-1, the J gene TRBJ2-7; TCRdb gives TRBD1 as the D gene, but with no DNA this cannot be confirmed. This CDR3 has 12 residues. The germline V gene encodes CDR1 DFQATT and CDR2 SNEGSKA (reference sequence). This chain's CDR3 is CSAGTDAYEQYF.

The gene calls are TRBV7-2 and TRBJ1-5; TCRdb's assignment of TRBD1 cannot be checked, as there is no DNA. Germline assignment: CDR1 SGHTA and CDR2 FQGNSA. The CDR3 is 15 amino acids. CDR3 amino acids: CASSLQQGKNQPQHF.

The rearrangement links TRBV30 to TRBJ1-5; TCRdb's assignment of TRBD1 cannot be checked, as there is no DNA. The germline CDR1 and CDR2 sequences are GTSNPN and SVGIG (reference sequence). This CDR3 contains 14 residues. The CDR3 is CAWSVRANNQPQHF.

The J gene is TRBJ2-7, the V gene TRBV20-1. Germline CDR1 is DFQATT and CDR2 is SNEGSKA (reference sequence). The CDR3 sequence is 12 residues long. The chain's CDR3 is CSASGLHYEQYF.

V is TRBV5-6 and J is TRBJ2-7; TCRdb's D call of TRBD1 is untestable without DNA. From germline, CDR1 is SGHDT and CDR2 YYEEEE. The CDR3 contains 15 residues. CDR3 amino acids: CASSFTGTGTFEQYF.

The chain combines TRBV2 with TRBJ2-1; lacking DNA, the TRBD1 call made by TCRdb goes unchecked. The CDR3 sequence is 14 residues long. CDR1 and CDR2 from the germline V gene are SNHLY and FYNNEI. The CDR3 here is CASSDSWTDSEQFF.